The clone carrying this T cell receptor (beta chain) was recorded a few times. Its antigen is currently unknown. Peripheral blood genomic DNA, not sorted cells or RNA, was the template. The trim removed 5 bases at V and 4 bases at J, leaving 6 bases unmatched. This CDR3 has 15 amino acids. Germline V gives CDR1 MNHEY, CDR2 SMNVEV (reference sequence). A mixed TRB-A/B primer pool amplified rearranged TRB by multiplex touch-down PCR. Using its own MiXCR run on the multiplex PCR reads, TCRdb lists one record per CDR3 protein. The sample records about 9,200 distinct CDR3 sequences, approximately 35% being singletons. The data derive from a study of T cell repertoires in aging, cancer and after chemotherapy. For the study at large: Healthy donor repertoires were recorded over several months to years and showed clear clonal overlap. General study results and limits: Healthy donors lost TCR diversity with age mainly through richness, cancer patients through richness and evenness.

The chain has TRBV27 and TRBJ1-2, with 11 bases fitting TRBD1. The receptor was derived from a human donor in good health. The donor label of this sample is uncertain. What was sequenced was blood. The CDR3 is CASSPGQGAGYGYTF. The CDR3 region has the DNA TGTGCCAGCAGTCCCGGACAGGGGGCCGGCTATGGCTACACCTTC.